This TCR beta chain was documented in a study of chemoradiotherapy in HPV16-positive cancers (dated by TCRdb to the early 2020s). Describing the broader study: Functional T-cell assays on cells from two HPV16-positive patients defined candidate HPV-specific T-cell clones and common TCR motifs. Whether T-cell immunity against the HPV oncoproteins E6 and E7 changes during chemoradiotherapy and whether survival is affected by this immunity were examined in the study. TCR repertoires from more than 70 patients with HPV-related cancers were then used to track the candidate HPV-specific TCRs and motifs. Study-wide conclusions, independent of this receptor: Among HPV16-positive patients, expansion of HPV-responsive T cells during chemoradiotherapy was associated with better recurrence-free survival. Expansion of candidate HPV-specific clones and E7-related TCR motifs was observed in the tumor microenvironment during treatment, whereas no such expansion was observed for non-HPV-specific T cells. Only two HPV16-positive patients were used to derive the functional definition of HPV-specific T cells, and the survival association was reported for HPV16-positive patients.

There are 14 amino acids in the CDR3, from cysteine to phenylalanine inclusive. Kept here is only the CDR3 DNA, which spans 42 bases and is read in frame from base 1. CDR1 SGHTA and CDR2 FQGNSA were looked up in the germline V gene. Repertoires were sampled repeatedly over the course of chemoradiotherapy so that clonal expansion in the tumor microenvironment could be followed. The receptor library was made with the immunoSEQ multiplex PCR assay. The source is immuneACCESS, and TCRdb retained only in-frame sequences with V and J called. Part of the clones is not carried over; for the studies checked, unresolved V genes explain less than half of this, and the remainder is unexplained. For this sample there are a few thousand clones; around 70% appear just once. In total, the top ten clones hold 8.9% of the sample. About this clone: It has no known antigen specificity. The record has no base qualities; no much larger clone is one base away.

This chain joins TRBV7-2 to TRBJ2-5; TRBD2 fits 12 bases in the junction. TRBJ2-7 explains the end of the DNA better; the J call may be wrong. The receptor was derived from a human donor with HPV-associated anogenital cancer. Source: tumor tissue, taken from a patient who underwent chemoradiotherapy. In nucleotide form, the sequence is TGTGCCAGCAGCCGGACTAGCGGGAACCGCGAGCAGTACTTC. This is translated as CASSRTSGNREQYF.